Below, one T cell receptor (beta chain) is given with its context. No antigen is known for it. Whoever was chosen for sequencing had shown CD8+CD57+ cell expansion by flow cytometry. No therapy had been given to the patients at the time of blood sampling. Profiling that covered TCR beta VDJ and CDR3 relied on genomic DNA as its template. TCRdb reprocessed the reads via MiXCR and lists one record per CDR3 protein. The sample has roughly 150,000 distinct CDR3 sequences, less than 60% seen once. This specimen comes from a study of CD8+CD57+ T cells in acquired aplastic anemia. Overall study findings and caveats: Fewer than 30 shared CD8+ CDR3s appeared highly expressed within patients' immunodominant clones. Any difference that existed in CD8+ Simpson's diversity between patients and controls was not significant.

With 5 bases clipped from V and 7 bases from J, the junction kept 7 bases outside the gene matches. This CDR3 contains 13 residues. CDR1 is SQVTM, CDR2 ANQGSEA, per germline. The chain employs TRBV29-1 and TRBJ1-4, with 7 positions matching TRBD1. The sequencing input was sorted CD4+, CD8+, or CD8+CD57+ T cells (not recorded which) from PBMCs. This sequence was found in a human donor with aplastic anemia. The CDR3 region has the DNA TGCAGCGTTAGAAGGGGGCAGAGTGAAAAACTGTTTTTT. As protein: CSVRRGQSEKLFF.